Below are 13 T cell receptor beta chains sequenced from a single sample in a study of T cell responses to AZD1222 COVID-19 vaccine. TCRdb keeps only in-frame clones here, not all; method: immunoSEQ multiplex PCR. Of 70,000 to 95,000 clones in the sample, roughly nine tenths were seen once. The specimen was peripheral blood, collected 28 days after the second AZD1222 dose. Every receptor here comes from an adult who received the AZD1222 COVID-19 vaccine.

V is TRBV3-1 (or the pseudogene TRBV3-2) and J is TRBJ2-2; unclear D gene. This CDR3 spans 11 amino acids. V lost 5 bases to trimming and J lost 7 bases, with 5 bases between them. CDR1 and CDR2 from the germline V gene are LGHDT and YNNKEL (reference sequence). The DNA for the CDR3 is TGTGCCAGCAGCACCCTCGGGGAGCTGTTTTTT. Translating it yields CASSTLGELFF.

The chain recombines TRBV18 with TRBJ1-2; tentatively, D is TRBD1 (5 bases). Trimming stripped 2 bases from V and 0 bases from J, with 19 bases between. Germline V CDR1 and CDR2: KGHSH, LQKENI. CDR3 length equals 18 residues. CDR3 sequence (DNA): TGTGCCAGCTCACCAGGGTTTAGTCGTACAGGATCTAACTATGGCTACACCTTC. It encodes CASSPGFSRTGSNYGYTF.

The chain has TRBV10-3 and TRBJ2-6; 10 nucleotides line up with TRBD2. CDR1 and CDR2 (germline): ENHRY, SYGVKD. This CDR3 region has 20 residues. V dropped 2 bases and J dropped 0; count of bases not matched to a gene: 10. The CDR3 sequence is CAISEEYGGLAVSGANVLTF. Here the CDR3 DNA reads TGTGCCATCAGTGAGGAGTATGGTGGACTAGCGGTCTCTGGGGCCAACGTCCTGACTTTC.

The genes are TRBV2 and TRBJ2-1, with 9 bases that match TRBD2. V lost 5 bases and J lost 7; bases outside the gene matches: 6. This CDR3 contains 14 residues. CDR1 and CDR2 (germline): SNHLY, FYNNEI. The CDR3 region is CASSTVLAGNEQFF. In DNA form, the CDR3 reads TGTGCCAGCAGTACCGTGCTAGCGGGGAATGAGCAGTTCTTC.

The genes are TRBV5-1 and TRBJ2-7; no reliable D call. The V gene's germline CDR1 is SGHRS and CDR2 YFSETQ. Deletions cut 0 bases from V and 0 bases from J, with 10 bases between. The CDR3 runs 15 residues. The CDR3 protein is CASSLATSSSYEQYF. The CDR3 DNA sequence: TGCGCCAGCAGCTTGGCAACGTCTAGCTCCTACGAGCAGTACTTC.

As for this clone: At one of its ends the junction is not consistent with the germline gene, which may arise from a read error. The chain couples TRBV7-7 to TRBJ2-5, with D perhaps TRBD2 (6 bases). Looked up from germline, CDR1 is SSHAT and CDR2 is FNYEAQ (reference sequence). This CDR3 region has 13 residues. CDR3 residues: CASSAGTGETQYF. The CDR3 region has the DNA TGTGCTAGCAGCGCCGGGACTGGGGAGACCCAGTACTTC.

This chain uses TRBV30 with TRBJ1-2, with D tentatively TRBD1 (6 bases). Germline loops: CDR1 GTSNPN, CDR2 SVGIG (reference sequence). This CDR3 has 15 amino acids. Trimming left V 1 base short and J 0 bases short, with 12 bases between. The CDR3 here is CAWSARRGANYGYTF. Here the CDR3 DNA reads TGTGCCTGGAGTGCTCGGAGGGGGGCTAACTATGGCTACACCTTC.

The chain joins TRBV2 to TRBJ2-7; weak D call: TRBD2 (6 bases). The CDR3 contains 13 residues. Germline V lookup: CDR1 SNHLY, CDR2 FYNNEI. V was trimmed by 10 bases and J by 2 bases, leaving 15 bases between them. CDR3 sequence: CATTGGTTYEQYF. DNA for the CDR3: TGTGCCACCACGGGCGGGACCACCTACGAGCAGTACTTC.

V and J are TRBV2 and TRBJ2-5; D tentatively fits TRBD1 or TRBD2 (6 bases each). V was cut by 3 bases and J by 2 bases, with 16 bases left in between. Germline CDR1 SNHLY, CDR2 FYNNEI. This CDR3 has 16 amino acids. In DNA, the CDR3 is TGTGCCAGCAGTGAGTTCAAGGGGGGAGAACAAGAGACCCAGTACTTC. It is translated as CASSEFKGGEQETQYF.

This clone appeared a single time. The genes are TRBV30 and TRBJ1-2; D is perhaps TRBD1 (5 bases). V lost 3 bases and J lost 4, with 15 bases in between. CDR3 length: 14 residues. The germline V gene has CDR1 GTSNPN and CDR2 SVGIG (reference sequence). CDR3 bases: TGTGCCTGGAGACCAAGAGGGACCTCCTATGGCTACACCTTC. This translates into CAWRPRGTSYGYTF.

The DNA of the CDR3 is TGTGCCACCAGTGATTCCCAGGGCGAGGCAGATACGCAGTATTTT. Translation: CATSDSQGEADTQYF. The rearrangement joins TRBV24-1 to TRBJ2-3; possibly TRBD1 for D (5 bases). The CDR3 has 15 residues. Trimming cost V 2 bases and J 4 bases, with 12 bases left between them. Germline-derived CDR1 and CDR2 are KGHDR and SFDVKD.

This sequence joins TRBV4-2 and TRBJ1-6; TRBD1 matches at 10 bases. V shed 0 bases, J shed 10 bases, and the junction held 6 bases outside the gene matches. The CDR3 contains 16 residues. The V gene's germline CDR1 is LGHNA and CDR2 YNFKEQ. The CDR3 DNA reads TGTGCCAGCAGCCAAGATTACGGGACAGGGGAATCACCCCTCCACTTT. Encoded protein: CASSQDYGTGESPLHF.

The gene calls are TRBV5-1 and TRBJ1-5, with D tentatively TRBD1 (5 bases). With 0 bases removed from V and 2 bases from J, the gap between germline ends came to 9 bases. The V gene's germline CDR1 is SGHRS and CDR2 YFSETQ. This CDR3 spans 15 amino acids. The CDR3 DNA reads as TGCGCCAGCAGCTTGGAAGGGGTTGGCAATCAGCCCCAGCATTTT. Protein product: CASSLEGVGNQPQHF.